Listed here are 10 T cell receptor beta chains from one sample, sequenced in a study of blood T cell repertoires in COVID-19. Produced via immunoSEQ multiplex PCR; TCRdb's table is partial and in-frame only. The data show about 120,000 clones, about 79% seen once. Sample: peripheral blood. The receptors here all came from a man aged 35 to 55 with active or convalescent COVID-19.

The genes are TRBV21-1 and TRBJ2-7; the DNA was not used to check the table's D call, TRBD2. TRBV21-1 is shown as a pseudogene. CDR3 length equals 16 residues. The DNA of the CDR3 is TGTGCCAGCAGCAGTTACCAGCGGGGGACGTCCTACGAGCAGTACTTC. As protein: CASSSYQRGTSYEQYF.

The chain joins TRBV28 to TRBJ1-2; 8 bases fit TRBD1. This CDR3 comprises 16 residues. The J segment lost 6 bases and the V segment lost 1 base, leaving 10 bases of the junction unmatched. The germline V gene encodes CDR1 MDHEN and CDR2 SYDVKM. Here the CDR3 reads CASSLSSRGLRNGYTF. CDR3 DNA sequence: TGTGCCAGCAGTTTATCCAGCAGGGGGCTAAGAAATGGCTACACCTTC.

The chain carries TRBV4-3 and TRBJ1-1; no reliable D call. The CDR3 spans 17 residues. Germline loops: CDR1 LGHNA, CDR2 YSLEER. The V gene lost 1 base and the J gene lost 3 bases, with 18 bases spanning the gap. This CDR3 reads CASSQGVAAISYTEAFF. The CDR3 DNA is TGCGCCAGCAGCCAAGGCGTTGCAGCGATCTCGTACACTGAAGCTTTCTTT.

The rearrangement uses TRBV27 and TRBJ1-1; no clear D. This CDR3 is 12 amino acids long. Deletions cut 8 bases from V and 3 bases from J, with 10 bases between. Germline V lookup: CDR1 MNHEY, CDR2 SMNVEV (reference sequence). In DNA, the CDR3 is TGTGCCAGCTCGATCGGTGACACTGAAGCTTTCTTT. It translates to CASSIGDTEAFF.

This clone was detected only once. As DNA, the CDR3 is TGTGCCAGCAGCTTCGCAGCGGGCCCGGAGTACAATGAGCAGTTCTTC. Translated: CASSFAAGPEYNEQFF. The chain couples TRBV13 to TRBJ2-1; the D gene is possibly TRBD2 (6 bases). Per germline, CDR1 PRHDT and CDR2 FYEKMQ (reference sequence). This CDR3 spans 16 amino acids. Trimming stripped 3 bases from V and 4 bases from J, with 16 bases between. The full variable domain, rest sourced from reference TRBV13 and TRBJ2-1, is AAGVIQSPRHLIKEKRETATLKCYPIPRHDTVYWYQQGPGQDPQFLISFYEKMQSDKGSIPDRFSAQQFSDYHSELNMSSLELGDSALYFCASSFAAGPEYNEQFFGPGTRLTVL.

The CDR3 loop is CASSPTANTEAFF. The CDR3 nucleotides are TGTGCCAGCAGCCCCACAGCGAACACTGAAGCTTTCTTT. The genes are TRBV7-9 and TRBJ1-1; D is uncertain. The germline V gene encodes CDR1 SEHNR and CDR2 FQNEAQ (reference sequence). The V end lost 5 bases, the J end lost 1 base, and 8 bases lay between the germline ends. The CDR3 spans 13 residues.

V is TRBV9 and J is TRBJ1-1; TRBD1 might be the D (6 bases). CDR3 length equals 14 residues. Trimming removed 4 bases at V and 0 bases at J, with 10 bases between. CDR1 and CDR2 (germline): SGDLS, YYNGEE. In nucleotides, the CDR3 is TGTGCCAGCAGCCAACAGGGAATGAACACTGAAGCTTTCTTT. This codes for CASSQQGMNTEAFF.

The chain is built from TRBV6-6 and TRBJ1-5, with D possibly TRBD1 on 6 matching bases. The CDR3 spans 15 residues. Germline V gives CDR1 MNHNY, CDR2 SVGAGI (reference sequence). V was trimmed by 7 bases and J by 1 base, leaving 14 bases between them. The CDR3 DNA is TGTGCCAGCAACCTCGGGGGGACAAGCAATCAGCCCCAGCATTTT. This gives the protein CASNLGGTSNQPQHF.

The chain couples TRBV6-6 to TRBJ1-2; D is unclear. The CDR3 loop spans 13 amino acids. Germline loops: CDR1 MNHNY, CDR2 SVGAGI (reference sequence). V shed 5 bases and J shed 8 bases, with 15 bases lying between them. CDR3 loop: CASSGEGLLGYTF. CDR3 nucleotide sequence: TGTGCCAGCAGTGGGGAAGGACTCCTGGGCTACACCTTC.

The rearrangement uses TRBV3-1 (or the pseudogene TRBV3-2) and TRBJ2-7; the match to TRBD1 covers 7 bases. This CDR3 spans 11 amino acids. The V gene end was trimmed by 6 bases and the J gene end by 9 bases; junction bases not matched to a gene: 5. Germline lookup yields CDR1 LGHDT and CDR2 YNNKEL (reference sequence). In DNA, the CDR3 is TGTGCCAGCAGAGGACAGGACCTGCAGTACTTC. This translates into CASRGQDLQYF.